These 24 T cell receptor beta chains originate from one sample sequenced in a study of human T cells and chemical hapten exposure. One entry per CDR3 protein, called by TCRdb with MiXCR from the RACE reads. The sample carries around 120,000 distinct CDR3 sequences, less than 15% recorded once. Time point indicated: pre-sensitization, week 0. The treatment was: therapeutic diphenylcyclopropenone sensitization with weekly scalp DPC. The material was whole blood, obtained in connection with sensitization to the hapten diphenylcyclopropenone (DPC). Source of these receptors: a woman younger than 35 with alopecia areata. Some clones in this sample may be carry-over from other donors' samples.

This clonotype was seen a handful of times. The chain employs TRBV6-6 and TRBJ1-6, with no clear D. Germline V gives CDR1 MNHNY, CDR2 SVGAGI (reference sequence). The CDR3 consists of 17 residues. Trimming cost V 5 bases and J 10 bases, with 24 bases left between them. For the CDR3, the DNA is TGTGCCAGCAGTCCGTTAGTTGGGCCCTCCGGGATATCACCCCTCCACTTT. This encodes CASSPLVGPSGISPLHF.

The chain combines TRBV19 with TRBJ2-2; D unclear. V was shortened by 3 bases and J by 7 bases, with 9 bases between the two germline ends. The CDR3 extends over 13 amino acids. CDR1 LNHDA and CDR2 SQIVND come from the germline V gene (reference sequence). CDR3 loop: CASSISTLGELFF. The CDR3 nucleotides are TGTGCCAGTAGTATTAGTACCCTCGGGGAGCTGTTTTTT.

The chain combines TRBV2 with TRBJ2-5, with 11 bases lining up with TRBD2. The CDR3 totals 16 residues. Germline V gene data show CDR1 as SNHLY and CDR2 as FYNNEI. Trimming removed 5 bases from V and 0 bases from J; junction bases left unmatched: 5. CDR3 region: CASSYPSGGNQETQYF. CDR3 bases: TGTGCCAGCAGTTATCCTAGCGGGGGGAACCAAGAGACCCAGTACTTC.

The J gene is TRBJ2-4, the V gene TRBV11-2; possibly TRBD2 for D (6 bases). Trimming removed 5 bases at V and 7 bases at J, with 12 bases between. Germline CDR1 is SGHAT and CDR2 is FQNNGV. This CDR3 region has 13 residues. In DNA, the CDR3 is TGTGCCAGCAGCCCGGGGGTGGTTAACATTCAGTACTTC. Amino acids: CASSPGVVNIQYF.

This chain uses TRBV7-6 with TRBJ1-6; 8 bases match TRBD1. CDR3 length equals 15 residues. CDR1 is SGHVS and CDR2 is FNYEAQ in the germline V gene. J gave up 7 bases and V 4 bases, and 6 bases lay outside the gene matches. CDR3 amino acids: CASSSRTGINSPLHF. In DNA form, the CDR3 reads TGTGCCAGCAGCTCGAGGACAGGGATCAATTCACCCCTCCACTTT.

This clonotype was found many times. The J gene is TRBJ1-2, the V gene TRBV6-1, with 7 bases identical to TRBD1. The CDR3 runs to 17 residues. The junction had 13 bases not matched to a gene; V was cut back by 3 bases and J by 3 bases. Germline CDR1 is MNHNS and CDR2 is SASEGT. CDR3 nucleotides: TGTGCCAGCAGTGAGCGGGACAGCCGAACTTCCTACTATGGCTACACCTTC. Translated, it gives CASSERDSRTSYYGYTF.

This clonotype occurred a few times. This sequence joins TRBV28 and TRBJ1-2, with D tentatively TRBD1 (5 bases). This CDR3 is built from 12 residues. Germline lookup yields CDR1 MDHEN and CDR2 SYDVKM. V was cut by 6 bases and J by 6 bases, with 11 bases left in between. This CDR3 reads CASREGPNGYTF. In DNA form, the CDR3 reads TGTGCCAGCAGAGAGGGGCCTAATGGCTACACCTTC.

The chain joins TRBV12-3 or TRBV12-4 to TRBJ1-2; D gene uncertain. V lost 5 bases and J lost 5, with 15 bases in between. The CDR3 length is 14 residues. The CDR3 bases are TGTGCCAGCAGTCTAAGGCGCTTGGGGTATGGCTACACCTTC. Its translation: CASSLRRLGYGYTF.

This chain uses TRBV20-1 with TRBJ2-7; 7 nucleotides match TRBD1. The V segment lost 5 bases and the J segment 4 bases; nucleotides outside the gene matches: 8. This CDR3 is 13 amino acids long. Germline loops: CDR1 DFQATT, CDR2 SNEGSKA (reference sequence). CDR3 sequence: CSARGQQGYEQYF. CDR3 DNA sequence: TGCAGTGCTCGAGGACAACAGGGGTACGAGCAGTACTTC.

V and J are TRBV4-1 and TRBJ2-5; 9 nucleotides line up with TRBD2. Germline V gives CDR1 MGHRA, CDR2 YSYEKL. Trimming took 2 bases from V and 2 from J; bases not matched to a gene: 6. The CDR3 is made up of 16 amino acids. CDR3 bases: TGCGCCAGCAGCCAACTGAGCGGGGGGATTCAAGAGACCCAGTACTTC. This gives the protein CASSQLSGGIQETQYF.

The genes are TRBV6-1 and TRBJ2-3, with TRBD1 matching over 7 bases. The V gene end was trimmed by 8 bases and the J gene end by 6 bases; junction bases not matched to a gene: 11. The CDR3 contains 14 residues. Germline values: CDR1 MNHNS, CDR2 SASEGT. CDR3 sequence reads: CASSDRRRRDTQYF. The CDR3 region has the DNA TGTGCCAGCTCGGACAGGCGCCGTCGGGATACGCAGTATTTT.

This clonotype was picked up many times. This chain uses TRBV14 with TRBJ2-4; D might be TRBD2 (6 bases). CDR1 and CDR2 from the germline V gene are SGHDN and FVKESK. Between the trimmed V and J ends, which lost 3 bases and 0 bases, there was a span of 18 bases. The CDR3 totals 18 residues. CDR3 residues: CASSQSGGAIQAKNIQYF. The CDR3 DNA reads TGTGCCAGCAGCCAGTCGGGCGGGGCGATACAAGCCAAAAACATTCAGTACTTC.

The chain joins TRBV28 to TRBJ1-6; weak D call: TRBD1 (5 bases). The CDR3 covers 15 residues. The V end was cut by 4 bases, the J end by 10 bases, with 17 bases between. The germline V gene encodes CDR1 MDHEN and CDR2 SYDVKM. The CDR3 is CASSSGTALRSPLHF. CDR3 nucleotides: TGTGCCAGCAGTTCCGGGACGGCACTGCGGTCACCCCTCCACTTT.

This chain uses TRBV19 with TRBJ1-5; the D gene is possibly TRBD1 (5 bases). V dropped 3 bases and J dropped 0 bases, with 9 bases sitting between them. Looked up from germline, CDR1 is LNHDA and CDR2 is SQIVND (reference sequence). The CDR3 is 15 amino acids. The chain's CDR3 is CASSISGNSNQPQHF. The CDR3 nucleotides read TGTGCCAGTAGTATCTCAGGGAATAGCAATCAGCCCCAGCATTTT.

The chain couples TRBV9 to TRBJ1-1; no clear D gene. Trimming shortened V by 0 bases and J by 4 bases, and 16 bases separated the two germline ends. CDR3 size: 16 residues. Germline values: CDR1 SGDLS, CDR2 YYNGEE. CDR3: CASSVAPTGSSTEAFF. As DNA, the CDR3 is TGTGCCAGCAGCGTAGCCCCGACCGGGAGCTCCACTGAAGCTTTCTTT.

This chain uses TRBV7-2 with TRBJ2-7; TRBD2 agrees at 10 bases. CDR3 length: 16 amino acids. V dropped 4 bases and J dropped 4; count of bases not matched to a gene: 10. The V gene's germline CDR1 is SGHTA and CDR2 FQGNSA. The CDR3, as DNA: TGTGCCAGCAGCTCCCCTCTACTAGCGGGGTCGTACGAGCAGTACTTC. Translation: CASSSPLLAGSYEQYF.

The chain is built from TRBV6-5 and TRBJ2-5, with TRBD1 identical over 8 bases. The CDR3 spans 17 residues. Germline V gene lookup returns CDR1 MNHEY and CDR2 SVGAGI. Trimming cost V 4 bases and J 2 bases; bases outside gene matches: 12. CDR3 coding DNA: TGTGCCAGCAGTTCCTGGACAGGGAACAGGCTGCAAGAGACCCAGTACTTC. It encodes CASSSWTGNRLQETQYF.

This clonotype has just a few counts. The chain combines TRBV15 with TRBJ2-5; D is perhaps TRBD1 or TRBD2 (5 bases each). Germline V gives CDR1 LNHNV, CDR2 YYDKDF (reference sequence). This CDR3 spans 13 amino acids. V was clipped by 5 bases and J by 4 bases, with 11 bases between them. The CDR3 reads CATSGRGRETQYF. As DNA, the CDR3 is TGTGCCACCAGCGGCCGGGGACGAGAGACCCAGTACTTC.

The DNA for the CDR3 is TGTGCCAGTCACTCCCACCGCGGGGAGCTGTTTTTT. Protein: CASHSHRGELFF. The J gene is TRBJ2-2, the V gene TRBV3-2; TRBD2 is the table's D call, not checked against the DNA. TRBV3-2 is deemed a pseudogene. The CDR3 sequence is 12 residues long.

This clonotype was seen a handful of times. The DNA of the CDR3 is TGCAGTGCTCCGGGTCCCACTCGCTCCTACAATGAGCAGTTCTTC. As protein: CSAPGPTRSYNEQFF. The chain has TRBV20-1 and TRBJ2-1; D remains ambiguous. The CDR3 is 15 amino acids. CDR1 is DFQATT, CDR2 SNEGSKA, per germline (reference sequence). Trimming took 5 bases from V and 0 from J, leaving 14 bases between them.

Many counts were recorded for this clonotype. The chain couples TRBV7-2 to TRBJ1-1; 8 bases match TRBD1. The germline CDR1 and CDR2 sequences are SGHTA and FQGNSA. The CDR3 is 16 amino acids. Trimming cost V 1 base and J 6 bases; bases outside gene matches: 10. The CDR3, as DNA: TGTGCCAGCAGCTTAGGGTCCCAGGGGGCAAGGGCTGAAGCTTTCTTT. Its protein is CASSLGSQGARAEAFF.

This clonotype was observed at least ten times. V is TRBV6-1 and J is TRBJ2-7; no definite D call. The length of the CDR3 is 14 residues. V lost 2 bases and J 3 bases, leaving 11 bases between the germline ends. The V gene's germline CDR1 is MNHNS and CDR2 SASEGT. The CDR3 region has the DNA TGTGCCAGCAGTGAACCCAGAGTAATCTACGAGCAGTACTTC. It yields the protein CASSEPRVIYEQYF.

This clonotype was detected a few times. This CDR3 reads CASSQEGTGVRGEKLFF. The CDR3 DNA sequence: TGCGCCAGCAGCCAAGAGGGAACGGGGGTAAGAGGTGAAAAACTGTTTTTT. V is TRBV4-3 and J is TRBJ1-4, with D perhaps TRBD1 (5 bases). Germline assignment: CDR1 LGHNA and CDR2 YSLEER. V gave up 0 bases and J gave up 7 bases, with 18 bases separating them. This CDR3 is built from 17 residues.

This clonotype showed up many times. The V call is TRBV20-1, the J call TRBJ1-2; no firm D call. The germline V gene encodes CDR1 DFQATT and CDR2 SNEGSKA (reference sequence). The CDR3 contains 14 residues. Trimming pared 2 bases from V and 4 bases from J, leaving 14 bases between. The CDR3 coding sequence is TGCAGTGCTAGAAGCCCTCAATACCCCTATGGCTACACCTTC. The encoded protein is CSARSPQYPYGYTF.